These 8 T cell receptor beta chains share one sample of origin, sequenced in a study of CD8+ T cells in alopecia areata. The treatment denotes: oral pan-JAK inhibitor, 5-10 mg twice daily. It was cDNA, reverse transcribed from extracted RNA, that served as the sequencing template. This table comes from immunoSEQ multiplex PCR, and its TCRdb copy is limited to in-frame clones, with some not included. The sample yields a few hundred thousand clones, about three fifths seen once. Sequenced material: CD4+ T cells sorted from blood, taken at week 4, from a patient treated with tofacitinib. These receptor sequences come from a human donor with alopecia areata.

The chain combines TRBV13 with TRBJ2-7, with TRBD1 matching over 8 bases. Germline loops: CDR1 PRHDT, CDR2 FYEKMQ (reference sequence). Unmatched junction bases numbered 13, after V lost 5 bases and J lost 7 bases. The CDR3 totals 15 residues. The CDR3 here is CASSRTGTGYEEQYF. CDR3 coding DNA: TGTGCCAGCAGCCGAACCGGGACAGGTTACGAAGAGCAGTACTTC. The whole variable domain, filled in from reference TRBV13 and TRBJ2-7, reads AAGVIQSPRHLIKEKRETATLKCYPIPRHDTVYWYQQGPGQDPQFLISFYEKMQSDKGSIPDRFSAQQFSDYHSELNMSSLELGDSALYFCASSRTGTGYEEQYFGPGTRLTVT.

A few counts support this clone. The CDR3 nucleotides are TGTGCCAGCAGCTTATTTTCGGAGACTGAAGCTTTCTTT. It encodes CASSLFSETEAFF. The rearrangement uses TRBV7-6 and TRBJ1-1; D gene uncertain. There are 13 residues in the CDR3. Trimming shortened V by 2 bases and J by 5 bases, and 9 bases separated the two germline ends. CDR1 SGHVS and CDR2 FNYEAQ come from the germline V gene.

This clone was seen once. Within the sample, other DNA sequences also encode this same CDR3. V usage is TRBV29-1 and J usage is TRBJ1-2, with 9 bases fitting TRBD1. Trimming removed 1 base from V and 4 bases from J; junction bases left unmatched: 1. CDR3 length equals 13 residues. Germline V gene lookup returns CDR1 SQVTM and CDR2 ANQGSEA. CDR3 nucleotides: TGCAGCGTTGAAGTGGACAGGGGCTATGGCTACACCTTC. It is translated as CSVEVDRGYGYTF.

The CDR3 DNA sequence: TGTGCCTTCAAAACAGGGGGCAATGAGCAGTACTTC. Translating gives CAFKTGGNEQYF. The chain is built from TRBV30 and TRBJ2-7, with 9 positions matching TRBD1. The germline CDR1 and CDR2 sequences are GTSNPN and SVGIG (reference sequence). Trimming at V came to 7 bases and at J to 7 bases, leaving 8 bases not matched to a gene. This CDR3 has 12 residues.

This rearrangement joins TRBV6-1 to TRBJ2-1; D may be TRBD2 (6 bases). Trimming removed 3 bases from V and 8 bases from J, with 14 bases in between. Germline assignment: CDR1 MNHNS and CDR2 SASEGT. CDR3 length: 14 amino acids. The chain's CDR3 is CASSDPLSSDEQFF. The CDR3 region has the DNA TGTGCCAGCAGTGATCCCTTGTCTAGCGATGAGCAGTTCTTC.

The rearrangement uses TRBV6-6 and TRBJ1-1, with 9 nucleotides matching TRBD1. The CDR3 covers 15 residues. Unmatched junction bases numbered 10, after V lost 6 bases and J lost 5 bases. Germline-derived CDR1 and CDR2 are MNHNY and SVGAGI (reference sequence). CDR3 nucleotides: TGTGCCAGCAGGGGGACAGGGTCGAGTTCGACTGAAGCTTTCTTT. Amino acid sequence: CASRGTGSSSTEAFF.

CDR3 loop: CASSSPGQGREQYF. The CDR3 bases are TGTGCCAGCAGCTCCCCGGGACAGGGGAGGGAGCAGTACTTC. This rearrangement joins TRBV7-9 to TRBJ2-7, with 10 bases matching TRBD1. Germline loops: CDR1 SEHNR, CDR2 FQNEAQ (reference sequence). Trimming cost V 4 bases and J 7 bases; bases outside gene matches: 7. The CDR3 is 14 residues long. Drawing the rest from reference TRBV7-9 and TRBJ2-7, the complete variable domain is DTGVSQNPRHKITKRGQNVTFRCDPISEHNRLYWYRQTLGQGPEFLTYFQNEAQLEKSRLLSDRFSAERPKGSFSTLEIQRTEQGDSAMYLCASSSPGQGREQYFGPGTRLTVT.

The J gene is TRBJ1-1, the V gene TRBV9; tentative D call: TRBD1 (6 bases). The germline V gene encodes CDR1 SGDLS and CDR2 YYNGEE. The V gene lost 0 bases and the J gene lost 0 bases, with 9 bases spanning the gap. This CDR3 region has 15 residues. Here the CDR3 DNA reads TGTGCCAGCAGCGTAGAGGACAGTATGAACACTGAAGCTTTCTTT. As protein: CASSVEDSMNTEAFF.